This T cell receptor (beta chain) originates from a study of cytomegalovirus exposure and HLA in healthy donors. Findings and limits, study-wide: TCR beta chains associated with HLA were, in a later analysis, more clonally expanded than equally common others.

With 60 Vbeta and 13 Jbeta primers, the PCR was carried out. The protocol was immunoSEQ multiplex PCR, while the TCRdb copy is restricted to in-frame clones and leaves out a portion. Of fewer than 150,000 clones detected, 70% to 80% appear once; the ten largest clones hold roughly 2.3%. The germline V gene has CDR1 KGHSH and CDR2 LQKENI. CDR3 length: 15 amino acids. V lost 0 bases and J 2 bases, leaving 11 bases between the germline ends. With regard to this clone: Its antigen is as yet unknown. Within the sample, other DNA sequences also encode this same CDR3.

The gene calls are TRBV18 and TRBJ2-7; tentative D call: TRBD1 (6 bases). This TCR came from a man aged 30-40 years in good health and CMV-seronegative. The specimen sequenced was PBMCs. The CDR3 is CASSPPSRGPYEQYF. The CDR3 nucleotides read TGTGCCAGCTCACCACCGAGCAGGGGACCCTACGAGCAGTACTTC.